This passage covers 10 T cell receptor beta chains from one sample sequenced in a study of identical twins. From the 5' RACE reads, TCRdb called clonotypes with MiXCR, one entry per CDR3 protein. The data hold hundreds of thousands of distinct CDR3 sequences, with approximately 8.5% observed a single time. Separately, the same data were catalogued under a study of yellow fever vaccine responses in identical twins.

Material for sequencing was memory (CD45RO+) T cells sorted from blood. These receptors were collected from a woman between 18 and 29 years old in good health.

This clonotype appeared many times. This chain joins TRBV6-1 and TRBJ2-1; D ambiguous. The CDR3 sequence is 15 residues long. The germline gives CDR1 MNHNS, CDR2 SASEGT. The ends were cut back, 6 bases at V and 0 bases at J, with 12 bases in the middle. CDR3 coding DNA: TGTGCCAGCAGCCCCAGTCAGAGCTCCTACAATGAGCAGTTCTTC. Its protein is CASSPSQSSYNEQFF.

For this clonotype: This could be a read error, since a much larger clone is one nucleotide away. The chain uses TRBV12-3 or TRBV12-4 and TRBJ2-7, with D possibly called TRBD1 or TRBD2 (5 bases each). The CDR3 runs to 16 residues. The V and J ends lost 7 bases and 2 bases respectively, with 21 bases between them. DNA of the CDR3: TGTGCCAGCAATCTCTCCGGCCCTGGGACCCCCTACGAGCAGTACGTC. Its translation: CASNLSGPGTPYEQYV.

In DNA form, the CDR3 reads TGTGCCAGCAGCTCAGACGGACAGGGGAATTCACCCCTCCACTTT. This codes for CASSSDGQGNSPLHF. The rearrangement links TRBV7-9 to TRBJ1-6; 9 bases map to TRBD1. J was trimmed by 7 bases and V by 4 bases; bases with no gene match: 5. Germline assignment: CDR1 SEHNR and CDR2 FQNEAQ (reference sequence). CDR3 length: 15 amino acids.

This chain uses TRBV7-8 with TRBJ2-7, with D perhaps matching TRBD2 (9 bases). With 5 bases removed from V and 7 bases from J, the gap between germline ends came to 27 bases. The CDR3 length is 17 residues. Germline V gene lookup returns CDR1 SGHVS and CDR2 FQNEAQ. For the CDR3, the DNA is TGTGCCAGCAGCCGACAGGGGTCGGGCGGGAGGGCGAAAGAGCAGTACTTC. Protein sequence: CASSRQGSGGRAKEQYF.

This clonotype has ten or more counts. The chain is built from TRBV10-3 and TRBJ2-3; D is unclear. The CDR3 length is 13 residues. Trimming left V 3 bases short and J 2 bases short, with 6 bases between. Germline CDR1 reads ENHRY; CDR2 reads SYGVKD. CDR3 DNA sequence: TGTGCCATCAGTGAAGGGTCCACAGATACGCAGTATTTT. Residues: CAISEGSTDTQYF.

This clonotype was counted only a few times. The chain employs TRBV28 and TRBJ2-2; D unresolved. The CDR3 consists of 15 residues. V was clipped by 7 bases and J by 0 bases, with 12 bases between them. Germline loops: CDR1 MDHEN, CDR2 SYDVKM. The CDR3 sequence is CASKGTAPNTGELFF. The DNA for the CDR3 is TGTGCCAGCAAGGGAACCGCACCGAACACCGGGGAGCTGTTTTTT.

Ten or more counts support this clonotype. The genes are TRBV28 and TRBJ2-1, with 9 positions matching TRBD2. The CDR3 loop spans 15 amino acids. J gave up 5 bases and V 5 bases, and 7 bases lay outside the gene matches. Germline assignment: CDR1 MDHEN and CDR2 SYDVKM. CDR3 nucleotide sequence: TGTGCCAGCAGTCCAAGACTAGCGGTCAACAATGAGCAGTTCTTC. Amino acid sequence: CASSPRLAVNNEQFF.

There are many counts of this clonotype. V and J are TRBV5-1 and TRBJ2-5; TRBD2 is a possible D gene (5 bases). Germline assignment: CDR1 SGHRS and CDR2 YFSETQ. The CDR3 covers 14 residues. The V gene lost 0 bases and the J gene lost 1 base, with 7 bases spanning the gap. The CDR3 nucleotides read TGCGCCAGCAGCTTGGGTAGCGCCCAAGAGACCCAGTACTTC. Protein product: CASSLGSAQETQYF.

Ten or more counts support this clonotype. This chain uses TRBV12-3 or TRBV12-4 with TRBJ1-2, with D possibly TRBD1 on 6 matching bases. V dropped 6 bases and J dropped 0 bases, with 11 bases sitting between them. The CDR3 contains 14 residues. The CDR3 spells CASRTGQANYGYTF. The CDR3 DNA reads as TGTGCCAGCAGGACGGGACAAGCTAACTATGGCTACACCTTC.

The chain combines TRBV20-1 with TRBJ2-5; the match to TRBD2 covers 11 bases. The CDR3 spans 15 residues. V trimming: 0 bases; J trimming: 4 bases; junction bases outside the gene matches: 4. Germline CDR1 DFQATT, CDR2 SNEGSKA (reference sequence). The CDR3 DNA reads as TGCAGTGCTAGAGAGACTAGCGGGAAAGGAGAGACCCAGTACTTC. Residues: CSARETSGKGETQYF.